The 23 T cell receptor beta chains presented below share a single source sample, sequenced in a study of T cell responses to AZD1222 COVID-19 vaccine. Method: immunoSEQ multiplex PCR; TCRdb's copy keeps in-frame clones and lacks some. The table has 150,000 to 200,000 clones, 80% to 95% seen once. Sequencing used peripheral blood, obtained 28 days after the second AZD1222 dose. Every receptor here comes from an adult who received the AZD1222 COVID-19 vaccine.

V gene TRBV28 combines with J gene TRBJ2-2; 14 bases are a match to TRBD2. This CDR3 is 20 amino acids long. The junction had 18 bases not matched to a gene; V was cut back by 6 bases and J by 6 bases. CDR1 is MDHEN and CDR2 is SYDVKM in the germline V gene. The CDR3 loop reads CASRKRDGHRTSGRSGELFF. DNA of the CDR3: TGTGCCAGCAGAAAAAGAGACGGACATCGGACTAGCGGGAGGTCCGGGGAGCTGTTTTTT.

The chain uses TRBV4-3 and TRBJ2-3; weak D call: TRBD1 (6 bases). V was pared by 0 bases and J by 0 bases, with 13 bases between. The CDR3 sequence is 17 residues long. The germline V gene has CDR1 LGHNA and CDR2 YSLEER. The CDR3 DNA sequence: TGCGCCAGCAGCCAAGATAAGACAGGAGCTAGCACAGATACGCAGTATTTT. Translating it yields CASSQDKTGASTDTQYF.

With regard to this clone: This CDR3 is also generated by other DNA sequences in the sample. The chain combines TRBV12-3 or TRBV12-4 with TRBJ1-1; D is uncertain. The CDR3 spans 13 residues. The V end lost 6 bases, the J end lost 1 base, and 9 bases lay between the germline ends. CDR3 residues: CASSLTENTEAFF. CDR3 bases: TGTGCCAGCAGCCTTACAGAGAACACTGAAGCTTTCTTT.

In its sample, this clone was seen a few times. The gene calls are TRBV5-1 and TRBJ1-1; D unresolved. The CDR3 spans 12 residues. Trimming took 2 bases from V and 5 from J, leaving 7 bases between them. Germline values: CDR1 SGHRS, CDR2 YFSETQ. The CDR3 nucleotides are TGCGCCAGCAGCTTTCTAGGAACTGAAGCTTTCTTT. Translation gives CASSFLGTEAFF.

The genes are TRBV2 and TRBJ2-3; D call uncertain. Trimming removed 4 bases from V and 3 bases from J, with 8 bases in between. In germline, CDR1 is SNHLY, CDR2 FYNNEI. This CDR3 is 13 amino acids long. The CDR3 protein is CASSVLRTDTQYF. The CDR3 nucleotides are TGTGCCAGCAGTGTTTTGCGGACAGATACGCAGTATTTT.

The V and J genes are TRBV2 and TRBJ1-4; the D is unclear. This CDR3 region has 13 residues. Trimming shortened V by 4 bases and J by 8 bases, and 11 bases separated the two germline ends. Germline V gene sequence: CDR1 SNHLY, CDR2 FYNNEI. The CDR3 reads CASSAGGVEKLFF. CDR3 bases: TGTGCCAGCAGTGCGGGTGGAGTGGAAAAACTGTTTTTT.

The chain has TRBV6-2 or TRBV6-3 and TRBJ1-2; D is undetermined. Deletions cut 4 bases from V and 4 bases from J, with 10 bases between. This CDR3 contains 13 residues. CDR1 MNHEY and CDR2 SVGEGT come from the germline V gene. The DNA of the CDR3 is TGTGCCAGCAGTTCGGTGGGTTCCTATGGCTACACCTTC. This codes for CASSSVGSYGYTF.

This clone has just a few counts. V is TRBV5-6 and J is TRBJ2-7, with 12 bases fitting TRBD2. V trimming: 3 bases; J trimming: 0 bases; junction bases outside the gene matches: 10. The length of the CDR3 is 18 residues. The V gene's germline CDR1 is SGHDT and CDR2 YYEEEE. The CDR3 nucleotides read TGTGCCAGCAGCTCCGGACTAGCGGGATCCCCTAGCTCCTACGAGCAGTACTTC. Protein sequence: CASSSGLAGSPSSYEQYF.

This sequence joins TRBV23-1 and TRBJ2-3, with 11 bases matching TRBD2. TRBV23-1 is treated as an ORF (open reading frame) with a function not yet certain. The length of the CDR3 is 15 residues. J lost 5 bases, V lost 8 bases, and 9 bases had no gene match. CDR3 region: CASFLLAGAGDTQYF. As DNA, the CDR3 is TGCGCCAGCTTTCTACTAGCGGGAGCAGGAGATACGCAGTATTTT.

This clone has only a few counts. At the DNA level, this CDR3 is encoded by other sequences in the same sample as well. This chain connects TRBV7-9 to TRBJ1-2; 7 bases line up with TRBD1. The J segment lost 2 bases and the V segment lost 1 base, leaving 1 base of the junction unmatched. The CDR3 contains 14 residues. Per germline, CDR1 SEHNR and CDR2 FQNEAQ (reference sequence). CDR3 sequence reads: CASSLGQGNYGYTF. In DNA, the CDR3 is TGTGCCAGCAGCTTAGGACAGGGAAACTATGGCTACACCTTC.

CDR3 nucleotide sequence: TGTGCCAGCAGTTACGGGGATGAAACCTCCTACAATGAGCAGTTCTTC. Translation: CASSYGDETSYNEQFF. The genes are TRBV6-5 and TRBJ2-1; D gene unclear. V was pared by 2 bases and J by 0 bases, with 11 bases between. The CDR3 spans 16 residues. Germline lookup yields CDR1 MNHEY and CDR2 SVGAGI.

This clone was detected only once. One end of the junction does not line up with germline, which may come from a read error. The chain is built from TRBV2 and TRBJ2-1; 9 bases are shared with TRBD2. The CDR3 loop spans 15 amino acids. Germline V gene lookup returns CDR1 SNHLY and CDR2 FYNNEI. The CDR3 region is CASSEVAGEGNEQFF. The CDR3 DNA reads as TGTGCCAGCAGCGAAGTAGCGGGAGAAGGTAATGAGCAGTTCTTC.

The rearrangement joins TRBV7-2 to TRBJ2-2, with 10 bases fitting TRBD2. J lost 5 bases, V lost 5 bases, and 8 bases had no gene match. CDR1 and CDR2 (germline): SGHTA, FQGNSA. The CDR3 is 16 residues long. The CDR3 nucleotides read TGTGCCAGCAGCCCCCCTAGCGGGAGAGGGACCGGGGAGCTGTTTTTT. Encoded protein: CASSPPSGRGTGELFF.

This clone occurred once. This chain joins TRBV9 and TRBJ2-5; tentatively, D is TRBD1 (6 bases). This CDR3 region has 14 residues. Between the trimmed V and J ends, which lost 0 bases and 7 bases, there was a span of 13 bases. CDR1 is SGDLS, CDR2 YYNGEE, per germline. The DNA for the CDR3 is TGTGCCAGCAGCGTAGGACCCAAAGGGGGGACCCAGTACTTC. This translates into CASSVGPKGGTQYF.

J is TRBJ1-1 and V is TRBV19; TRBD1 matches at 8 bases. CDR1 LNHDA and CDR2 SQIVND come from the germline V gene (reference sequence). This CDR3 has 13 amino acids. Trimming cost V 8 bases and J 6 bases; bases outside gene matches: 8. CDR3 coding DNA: TGTGCCAGTGAGGACAGGGTTAGTGCTGAAGCTTTCTTT. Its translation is CASEDRVSAEAFF.

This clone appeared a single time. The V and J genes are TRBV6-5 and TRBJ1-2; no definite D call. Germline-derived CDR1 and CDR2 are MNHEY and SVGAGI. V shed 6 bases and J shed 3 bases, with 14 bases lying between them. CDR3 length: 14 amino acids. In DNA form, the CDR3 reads TGTGCCAGCAGCCGCGAGTATGGGGACTATGGCTACACCTTC. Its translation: CASSREYGDYGYTF.

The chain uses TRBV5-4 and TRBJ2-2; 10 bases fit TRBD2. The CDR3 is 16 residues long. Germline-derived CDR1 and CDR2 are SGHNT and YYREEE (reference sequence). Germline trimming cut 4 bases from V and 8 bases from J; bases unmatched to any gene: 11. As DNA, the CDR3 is TGTGCCAGCAGCACCTTTGAAGCGGGGGGGCGAGGGGAGCTGTTTTTT. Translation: CASSTFEAGGRGELFF.

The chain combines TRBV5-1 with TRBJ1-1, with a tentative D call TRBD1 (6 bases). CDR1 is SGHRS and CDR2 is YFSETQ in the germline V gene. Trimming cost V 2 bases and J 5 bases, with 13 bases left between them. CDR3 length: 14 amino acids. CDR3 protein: CASSFSGVDTEAFF. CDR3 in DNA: TGCGCCAGCAGCTTTTCAGGGGTGGATACTGAAGCTTTCTTT.

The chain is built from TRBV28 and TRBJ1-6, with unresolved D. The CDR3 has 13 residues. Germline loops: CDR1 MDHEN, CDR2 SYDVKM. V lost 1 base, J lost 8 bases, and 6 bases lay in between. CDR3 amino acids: CASSLFDHSPLHF. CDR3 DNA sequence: TGTGCCAGCAGTTTATTTGACCATTCACCCCTCCACTTT.

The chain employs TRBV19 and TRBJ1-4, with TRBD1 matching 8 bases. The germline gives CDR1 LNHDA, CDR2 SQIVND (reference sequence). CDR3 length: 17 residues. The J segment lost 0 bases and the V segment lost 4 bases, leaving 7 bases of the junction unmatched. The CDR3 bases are TGTGCCAGTAGTAACTCCAGGGGGCCCGCAACTAATGAAAAACTGTTTTTT. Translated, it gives CASSNSRGPATNEKLFF.

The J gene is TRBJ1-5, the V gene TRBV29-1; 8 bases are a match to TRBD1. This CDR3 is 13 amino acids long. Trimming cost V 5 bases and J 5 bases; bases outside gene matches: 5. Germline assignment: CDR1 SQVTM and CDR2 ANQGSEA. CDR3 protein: CSVSTGAHQPQHF. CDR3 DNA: TGCAGCGTTTCGACAGGGGCCCATCAGCCCCAGCATTTT. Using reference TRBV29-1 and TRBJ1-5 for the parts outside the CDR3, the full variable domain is SAVISQKPSRDICQRGTSLTIQCQVDSQVTMMFWYRQQPGQSLTLIATANQGSEATYESGFVIDKFPISRPNLTFSTLTVSNMSPEDSSIYLCSVSTGAHQPQHFGDGTRLSIL.

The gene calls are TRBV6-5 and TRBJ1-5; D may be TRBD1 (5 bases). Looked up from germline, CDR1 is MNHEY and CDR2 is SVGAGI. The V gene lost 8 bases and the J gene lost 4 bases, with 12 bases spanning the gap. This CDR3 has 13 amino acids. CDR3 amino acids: CASWGKGNQPQHF. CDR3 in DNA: TGTGCCAGCTGGGGGAAAGGAAATCAGCCCCAGCATTTT.

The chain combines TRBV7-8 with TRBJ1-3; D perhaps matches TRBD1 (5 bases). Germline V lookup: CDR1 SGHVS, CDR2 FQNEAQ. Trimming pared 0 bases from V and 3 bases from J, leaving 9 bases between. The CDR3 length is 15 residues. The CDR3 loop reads CASSLAGTSGNTIYF. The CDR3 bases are TGTGCCAGCAGCTTAGCCGGGACGAGTGGAAACACCATATATTTT.